Listed below are T cell receptor beta chains from one sample, sequenced in a study of cytomegalovirus exposure and HLA in healthy donors. The method was immunoSEQ multiplex PCR; TCRdb's version includes in-frame clones alone and lacks a portion of them. The table records about 200,000 clones, more than 75% of them present only once. Sample: PBMCs. The source of these receptors is a woman aged 50 to 65 in good health and CMV-seropositive. Each CDR3 is given with its conserved first and last residue. The D gene is left open where the match is weak. Clone size appears in some rows only: once, few, many, or a class for an expanded clone.

v_call	clone_size	j_call	cdr3_length	d_call	cdr3_nt	cdr3_aa
TRBV5-8	.	TRBJ2-3	17	TRBD2	TGTGCCAGCAGCTTGGCCGGGACTAGCGGGGCCGAGGGTACGCAGTATTTT	CASSLAGTSGAEGTQYF
TRBV2	.	TRBJ2-7	15	.	TGTGCCAGCAGTGAACGGAGACGGGGTCTAGGCGAGCAGTACTTC	CASSERRRGLGEQYF
TRBV28	.	TRBJ2-7	14	TRBD1	TGTGCCAGCAGTTCCGGACAGGGGCCCGGCGAGCAGTACTTC	CASSSGQGPGEQYF
TRBV5-1	.	TRBJ2-7	12	.	TGCGCCAGCAGCTTCCAGGGGAACGAGCAGTACTTC	CASSFQGNEQYF
TRBV19	.	TRBJ2-2	16	TRBD2	TGTGCCAGTAGTACGACTAGCGGGAGTGGCACCGGGGAGCTGTTTTTT	CASSTTSGSGTGELFF
TRBV9	.	TRBJ2-1	16	TRBD2	TGTGCCAGCAGCGTACAATTAGCGGGGGGGTACAATGAGCAGTTCTTC	CASSVQLAGGYNEQFF
TRBV6-1	.	TRBJ1-4	15	.	TGTGCCAGCAGCTCGGGACAAATCGAGAATGAAAAACTGTTTTTT	CASSSGQIENEKLFF
TRBV5-5	few	TRBJ1-4	15	.	TGTGCCAGAAGCTTGAGGCCCAGGGTGGGCGAAAAACTGTTTTTT	CARSLRPRVGEKLFF
TRBV18	.	TRBJ1-2	15	TRBD1	TGTGCCAGCTCACCGCTCCAGGGGGTTATCTATGGCTACACCTTC	CASSPLQGVIYGYTF
TRBV27	.	TRBJ1-4	14	.	TGTGCCAGCCGCTTACAGGGTCATGGCGAAAAACTGTTTTTT	CASRLQGHGEKLFF
TRBV7-8	.	TRBJ2-6	19	TRBD1	TGTGCCAGCAGCCCCCTCATCGGGCAGGGGGTATCTGGGGCCAACGTCCTGACTTTC	CASSPLIGQGVSGANVLTF
TRBV19	once	TRBJ2-3	15	TRBD1	TGTGCCAGTAGTAGCCGGGACAGGGCTGCAGATACGCAGTATTTT	CASSSRDRAADTQYF
TRBV7-2	.	TRBJ2-5	13	TRBD2	TGTGCCAGCAGGGTAGCGGGGTCGGAGACCCAGTACTTC	CASRVAGSETQYF
TRBV30	.	TRBJ2-1	12	TRBD1	TGTGCCTGGAAAAGACAGGGTAATGAGCAGTTCTTC	CAWKRQGNEQFF
TRBV5-1	.	TRBJ2-1	15	TRBD2	TGCGCCAGCAGTCAGGGTGGGGGGGTACAGAATGAGCAGTTCTTC	CASSQGGGVQNEQFF
TRBV19	.	TRBJ2-7	13	.	TGTGCCACCACCGGGACTCACTCCTACGAGCAGTACTTC	CATTGTHSYEQYF
TRBV28	.	TRBJ2-5	13	.	TGTGCCAGCAGCTCTCTGCCCGACCGGGCCCAGTACTTC	CASSSLPDRAQYF
TRBV11-2	.	TRBJ2-1	14	.	TGTGCCAGCAGCTCAGGGGACGGTTACAATGAGCAGTTCTTC	CASSSGDGYNEQFF
TRBV7-9	few	TRBJ2-5	17	TRBD2	TGTGCCAGCAGCCGTTGGGGGGGAGGGCTAGCGGGAGAGACCCAGTACTTC	CASSRWGGGLAGETQYF
TRBV7-8	.	TRBJ2-6	18	TRBD1	TGTGCCAGCAGCCCTAGGCGGACAGGGGTATCTGGGGCCAACGGCCTGACTTTC	CASSPRRTGVSGANGLTF
TRBV4-3	.	TRBJ2-1	17	TRBD1	TGCGCCAGCAGCCAGGGTTCCGGACAGGGGTCTTGGAATGAGCAGTTCTTC	CASSQGSGQGSWNEQFF
TRBV7-8	.	TRBJ1-5	15	.	TGTGCCAGCAGCTTAGCCGCAGGGCCCAATCAGCCCCAGCATTTT	CASSLAAGPNQPQHF
TRBV15	once	TRBJ1-2	12	.	TGTGCCACCAGCCGCTCAGGTCTCGGCTACACCTTC	CATSRSGLGYTF
TRBV5-4	once	TRBJ2-3	15	TRBD2	TGTGCCAGCAGCTTGGCACTAGCGGGAGGGGATACGCAGTATTTT	CASSLALAGGDTQYF
TRBV5-1	.	TRBJ2-5	15	TRBD1	TGCGCCAGCAGCCGACAGGGAATGGAAGGGGAGACCCAGTACTTC	CASSRQGMEGETQYF
TRBV27	.	TRBJ1-2	13	.	TGTGCCAGCAGTTTAACAGGGTTAGATGGCTACACCTTC	CASSLTGLDGYTF
TRBV7-2	.	TRBJ1-5	14	TRBD1	TGTGCCAGCAGCCCTCGACAGGGGAATCAGCCCCAGCATTTT	CASSPRQGNQPQHF
TRBV5-6	.	TRBJ2-3	16	TRBD2	TGTGCCAGCAGCTTGTTAAGCGGGGGAGGTGCAGATACGCAGTATTTT	CASSLLSGGGADTQYF
TRBV4-3	.	TRBJ2-2	18	TRBD1	TGCGCCAGCAGCCAAGACTGGTCCAGGGGGCATGAGGGCGGGGAGCTGTTTTTT	CASSQDWSRGHEGGELFF
TRBV5-1	.	TRBJ2-1	14	.	TGCGCCAGCAGCTTGGGGGGGCCCTACAATGAGCAGTTCTTC	CASSLGGPYNEQFF
TRBV5-6	once	TRBJ1-2	16	TRBD1	TGTGCCAGCAGCTTGAGGCAACTGACAGGGGGATATGGCTACACCTTC	CASSLRQLTGGYGYTF
TRBV2	.	TRBJ2-3	11	TRBD2	TGTGCACGGACGGGGGGAGATACGCAGTATTTT	CARTGGDTQYF
TRBV28	.	TRBJ1-3	14	.	TGTGCCAGCGTCGCAGGGCCCTCTGGAAACACCATATATTTT	CASVAGPSGNTIYF
TRBV28	.	TRBJ1-5	16	TRBD1	TGTGCCAGCAGTTATAGGACAGGGATGAGCAATCAGCCCCAGCATTTT	CASSYRTGMSNQPQHF
TRBV18	once	TRBJ1-1	15	.	TGTGCCAGCTCACCACCCCCGGGACAGAACACTGAAGCTTTCTTT	CASSPPPGQNTEAFF
TRBV4-1	.	TRBJ2-7	15	.	TGCGCCAGCAGCCAAGTCGCGGGGTTGGGTTACGAGCAGTACTTC	CASSQVAGLGYEQYF
TRBV10-2	.	TRBJ1-4	15	TRBD1	TGCGCCAGCAGTGAGTCGACAGGGGGCTATGAAAAACTGTTTTTT	CASSESTGGYEKLFF
TRBV28	once	TRBJ1-5	16	TRBD1	TGTGCCAGCAGTTGGGGGACAGGGACGATAAATCAGCCCCAGCATTTT	CASSWGTGTINQPQHF
TRBV5-3	few	TRBJ2-1	15	.	TGTGCCAGAAAGTCAGGGGAAACCCGGGACAATGAGCAGTTCTTC	CARKSGETRDNEQFF
TRBV5-8	once	TRBJ2-2	17	TRBD1	TGTGCCAGCAGCCCTGGACAGGGTTATATGGCGACCGGGGAGCTGTTTTTT	CASSPGQGYMATGELFF
TRBV11-1	.	TRBJ2-2	14	.	TGTGCCAGCAGCTTGGATGGAGGCCCCGGGGAGCTGTTTTTT	CASSLDGGPGELFF
TRBV5-4	.	TRBJ2-3	16	TRBD2	TGTGCCAGCAGTGGGGGTGGGGTGGGGGGGGCAGATACGCAGTATTTT	CASSGGGVGGADTQYF
TRBV7-2	few	TRBJ2-3	15	TRBD1	TGTGCCAGCAGCACAAGACAGGGTAGTACAGATACGCAGTATTTT	CASSTRQGSTDTQYF
TRBV5-1	once	TRBJ2-1	15	TRBD2	TGCGCCAGCAGCGCACTAGCGGGAGTGGAAAATGAGCAGTTCTTC	CASSALAGVENEQFF
TRBV7-9	.	TRBJ1-2	12	.	TGTGCCAGCAGCTTAGGTTCTAATGGCTACACCTTC	CASSLGSNGYTF
TRBV6-1	.	TRBJ1-1	12	.	TGTGCCAGCGAGGACTGGAACACTGAAGCTTTCTTT	CASEDWNTEAFF
TRBV19	.	TRBJ2-3	14	.	TGTGCCAGTACCCCTTCCGGGGTTACAGATACGCAGTATTTT	CASTPSGVTDTQYF
TRBV18	.	TRBJ1-1	15	.	TGTGCCAGCTCACCACGCCGGGAGGGTAACACTGAAGCTTTCTTT	CASSPRREGNTEAFF
TRBV4-2	.	TRBJ2-3	17	TRBD2	TGTGCCAGCAGCCCCCGAGGGCTAGCGGAGAACACAGATACGCAGTATTTT	CASSPRGLAENTDTQYF
TRBV27	.	TRBJ2-4	14	.	TGTGCCAGCGCTGGGGCCCTTGCCAAAAACAGTCAGTACTTC	CASAGALAKNSQYF
TRBV6-1	.	TRBJ2-7	15	.	TGTGCCAGCAGTGAATATCGCCTAGGGGGTTCCGAGCAGTACTTC	CASSEYRLGGSEQYF